This TCR beta chain derives from a study of patients and donors after allogeneic stem cell transplantation. Trimming pared 5 bases from V and 0 bases from J, leaving 4 bases between. Germline loops: CDR1 SGHNT, CDR2 YENEEA. The CDR3 covers 12 residues. Each CDR3 protein is one row after TCRdb ran MiXCR on the RT-PCR reads. The repertoire includes about 410,000 distinct CDR3 sequences, 16% of them detected once, and roughly 7.2% sits in the top ten. This clonotype was found a few times. The rearrangement joins TRBV11-3 to TRBJ2-5, with D uncertain. The sequence was collected from a human donor who was either an allogeneic HSCT recipient or a stem cell or donor lymphocyte infusion donor (not recorded which). It is not recorded whose cells these are; they may come from a transplant donor. The sample was blood, either unsorted or a sorted T cell fraction (not recorded which). The DNA for the CDR3 is TGTGCCAGCAGCAATAACCAAGAGACCCAGTACTTC. It encodes CASSNNQETQYF.